One sample yielded the 32 T cell receptor beta chains listed below, sequenced in a study of blood T cell repertoires in COVID-19. Some clones are missing from TCRdb's copy, which holds only in-frame ones; the method was immunoSEQ multiplex PCR. The table shows approximately 300,000 clones, with around four fifths occurring only once. Sequenced input: peripheral blood. The receptors shown here come from a woman between 45 and 65 years old with active or convalescent COVID-19.

This chain connects TRBV3-1 (or the pseudogene TRBV3-2) to TRBJ2-7, with 11 bases that match TRBD2. This CDR3 has 17 amino acids. The germline V gene encodes CDR1 LGHDT and CDR2 YNNKEL (reference sequence). The V and J ends lost 1 base and 0 bases, in that order; junction bases with no gene match: 5. The chain's CDR3 is CASSQGTSGLSSYEQYF. The CDR3 DNA is TGTGCCAGCAGCCAAGGGACTAGCGGGCTAAGCTCCTACGAGCAGTACTTC.

The rearrangement uses TRBV2 and TRBJ1-5; TRBD1 matches 7 bases. Germline lookup yields CDR1 SNHLY and CDR2 FYNNEI. The CDR3 totals 15 residues. J gave up 5 bases and V 4 bases, and 8 bases lay outside the gene matches. CDR3 sequence (DNA): TGTGCCAGCAGTGTTGGACAGGACCCATATCAGCCCCAGCATTTT. Translation gives CASSVGQDPYQPQHF.

The J gene is TRBJ1-1, the V gene TRBV11-2; the D gene is possibly TRBD1 (5 bases). With 5 bases removed from V and 1 base from J, the gap between germline ends came to 8 bases. CDR1 is SGHAT and CDR2 is FQNNGV in the germline V gene. The CDR3 covers 13 residues. The CDR3 DNA is TGTGCCAGCAGCCTTGGACAGAACACTGAAGCTTTCTTT. Translating gives CASSLGQNTEAFF.

The V call is TRBV5-1, the J call TRBJ2-3; TRBD1 matches 9 bases. Germline CDR1 SGHRS, CDR2 YFSETQ. The CDR3 loop spans 15 amino acids. Trimming took 0 bases from V and 5 from J; bases not matched to a gene: 4. CDR3 sequence reads: CASSLDGTGIDTQYF. The CDR3, as DNA: TGCGCCAGCAGCTTGGATGGGACAGGGATAGATACGCAGTATTTT.

V and J are TRBV5-8 and TRBJ1-2; the D is unclear. V was cut by 0 bases and J by 4 bases, with 13 bases left in between. Germline V lookup: CDR1 SGHTS, CDR2 YDEGEE. CDR3 size: 15 residues. Here the CDR3 DNA reads TGTGCCAGCAGCTTGGCAGGAGAGAGGGCCTATGGCTACACCTTC. This encodes CASSLAGERAYGYTF.

In this sample, this clone turned up a few times. The J gene is TRBJ1-3, the V gene TRBV7-3; D unresolved. V was shortened by 4 bases and J by 0 bases, with 10 bases between the two germline ends. The germline gives CDR1 SGHTA, CDR2 FQGTGA. CDR3 length: 15 amino acids. The CDR3 DNA follows: TGTGCCAGCAGCTCCCGACCAGGCTCTGGAAACACCATATATTTT. Translating it yields CASSSRPGSGNTIYF.

This chain links TRBV12-5 with TRBJ1-1, with 8 bases aligning to TRBD1. This CDR3 is 15 amino acids long. Germline values: CDR1 LGHNT, CDR2 FRNRAP. The junction had 5 bases not matched to a gene; V was cut back by 3 bases and J by 2 bases. This CDR3 is CASGFPGQGNTEAFF. DNA for the CDR3: TGTGCTAGTGGTTTCCCCGGACAGGGAAACACTGAAGCTTTCTTT.

The V and J genes are TRBV19 and TRBJ1-2, with 9 nucleotides matching TRBD1. V lost 5 bases and J lost 5; bases outside the gene matches: 18. CDR3 length: 18 amino acids. Germline-derived CDR1 and CDR2 are LNHDA and SQIVND (reference sequence). The chain's CDR3 is CASSDIQGTGRFSYGYTF. The CDR3 DNA reads TGTGCCAGTAGTGACATACAAGGGACAGGGAGGTTCTCGTATGGCTACACCTTC.

The rearrangement links TRBV19 to TRBJ1-2; D is possibly TRBD1 (6 bases). The CDR3 contains 15 residues. The germline V and J ends were trimmed by 3 bases and 6 bases, with 17 bases remaining between them. Germline values: CDR1 LNHDA, CDR2 SQIVND (reference sequence). The CDR3 nucleotides are TGTGCCAGTAGTATCCAGGGGCGGTTTCACCATGGCTACACCTTC. It is translated as CASSIQGRFHHGYTF.

This clone was picked up a small number of times. The chain links TRBV6-2 or TRBV6-3 to TRBJ2-1, with TRBD2 identical over 11 bases. V was clipped by 5 bases and J by 0 bases; unmatched bases: 6. This CDR3 spans 17 amino acids. Per the germline V gene, CDR1 is MNHEY and CDR2 is SVGEGT. The CDR3 DNA follows: TGTGCCAGCAGTAGGGCAGGACTAGCGGGCTCCTACAATGAGCAGTTCTTC. The encoded protein is CASSRAGLAGSYNEQFF.

The CDR3 reads CAWSRGGLIAQRGYEQYF. The CDR3 nucleotides are TGTGCCTGGAGTCGCGGCGGCCTGATCGCGCAAAGGGGTTACGAGCAGTACTTC. The J gene is TRBJ2-7, the V gene TRBV30; D possibly corresponds to TRBD1 (5 bases). CDR1 is GTSNPN, CDR2 SVGIG, per germline (reference sequence). The CDR3 covers 18 residues. Trimming pared 2 bases from V and 4 bases from J, leaving 27 bases between.

The V call is TRBV5-1, the J call TRBJ2-1; tentatively, D is TRBD2 (5 bases). CDR3 size: 16 residues. Trimming took off 5 bases at V and 8 bases at J, with 23 bases between the two ends. Germline loops: CDR1 SGHRS, CDR2 YFSETQ. For the CDR3, the DNA is TGCGCCAGCAGTGTCAGCGTCTCGTTGCAGGACTATGAGCAGTTCTTC. It is translated as CASSVSVSLQDYEQFF.

This sequence joins TRBV6-5 and TRBJ2-1, with 7 positions matching TRBD2. From germline, CDR1 is MNHEY and CDR2 SVGAGI. Germline trimming cut 6 bases from V and 10 bases from J; bases unmatched to any gene: 3. The CDR3 has 11 amino acids. CDR3 nucleotide sequence: TGTGCCAGCAGAGGACTAGGAGAGCAGTTCTTC. Its protein is CASRGLGEQFF.

V usage is TRBV2 and J usage is TRBJ2-1; D is undetermined. Germline CDR1 reads SNHLY; CDR2 reads FYNNEI. The CDR3 covers 12 residues. V lost 0 bases and J lost 9, with 6 bases in between. DNA for the CDR3: TGTGCCAGCAGTGAAGCGCGGAGTGAGCAGTTCTTC. Its protein product is CASSEARSEQFF.

The rearrangement joins TRBV5-6 to TRBJ1-2; D is unresolved. V was trimmed by 7 bases and J by 1 base, leaving 8 bases between them. The CDR3 covers 12 residues. Looked up from germline, CDR1 is SGHDT and CDR2 is YYEEEE. The CDR3 here is CASGGYNYGYTF. In DNA, the CDR3 is TGTGCCAGCGGAGGGTATAACTATGGCTACACCTTC. The variable domain in full, with the rest retrieved from reference TRBV5-6 and TRBJ1-2, is DAGVTQSPTHLIKTRGQQVTLRCSPKSGHDTVSWYQQALGQGPQFIFQYYEEEERQRGNFPDRFSGHQFPNYSSELNVNALLLGDSALYLCASGGYNYGYTFGSGTRLTVV.

This chain joins TRBV18 and TRBJ2-7, with TRBD2 matching 12 bases. J was trimmed by 7 bases and V by 3 bases; bases with no gene match: 10. This CDR3 is 16 amino acids long. Germline loops: CDR1 KGHSH, CDR2 LQKENI. For the CDR3, the DNA is TGTGCCAGCTCACCCGTCCCGACTAGCGGGAGACATGAGCAGTACTTC. It translates to CASSPVPTSGRHEQYF.

This chain connects TRBV6-6 to TRBJ1-2, with 8 bases matching TRBD1. The CDR3 sequence is 15 residues long. J gave up 2 bases and V 6 bases, and 8 bases lay outside the gene matches. Germline V lookup: CDR1 MNHNY, CDR2 SVGAGI (reference sequence). Written as DNA, the CDR3 is TGTGCCAGCAGGCATGGGACAGGCGAGAACTATGGCTACACCTTC. Encoded protein: CASRHGTGENYGYTF.

This sequence joins TRBV7-9 and TRBJ1-2, with D perhaps TRBD1 (6 bases). The CDR3 is made up of 14 amino acids. V was clipped by 4 bases and J by 6 bases, with 15 bases between them. The germline V gene encodes CDR1 SEHNR and CDR2 FQNEAQ (reference sequence). In DNA, the CDR3 is TGTGCCAGCAGCTCGGCTCCGACAGGCCATGGCTACACCTTC. Encoded protein: CASSSAPTGHGYTF.

The rearrangement joins TRBV27 to TRBJ1-2; 9 bases agree with TRBD1. Germline V gene lookup returns CDR1 MNHEY and CDR2 SMNVEV (reference sequence). V dropped 6 bases and J dropped 4; count of bases not matched to a gene: 6. The CDR3 length is 14 residues. CDR3 amino acids: CASSAGTGIYGYTF. In DNA form, the CDR3 reads TGTGCCAGCAGCGCCGGGACAGGGATCTATGGCTACACCTTC.

The rearrangement links TRBV28 to TRBJ1-1, with 7 positions matching TRBD1. Germline-derived CDR1 and CDR2 are MDHEN and SYDVKM. The CDR3 totals 14 residues. V lost 6 bases and J lost 1; bases outside the gene matches: 5. The CDR3 here is CASRRQGANTEAFF. CDR3 coding DNA: TGTGCCAGCAGACGACAGGGAGCGAACACTGAAGCTTTCTTT. Together with reference TRBV28 and TRBJ1-1, the CDR3 gives the full variable domain: DVKVTQSSRYLVKRTGEKVFLECVQDMDHENMFWYRQDPGLGLRLIYFSYDVKMKEKGDIPEGYSVSREKKERFSLILESASTNQTSMYLCASRRQGANTEAFFGQGTRLTVV.

The V gene is TRBV4-2, the J gene TRBJ1-3, with a weak D call TRBD1 (5 bases). In germline, CDR1 is LGHNA, CDR2 YNFKEQ. Trimming left V 5 bases short and J 6 bases short, with 11 bases between. This CDR3 contains 13 residues. The CDR3 region is CASSERGENTIYF. CDR3 nucleotides: TGTGCCAGCAGCGAAAGGGGCGAAAACACCATATATTTT.

This chain uses TRBV11-2 with TRBJ2-1; possible D gene TRBD2, 6 bases. Looked up from germline, CDR1 is SGHAT and CDR2 is FQNNGV. The CDR3 extends over 16 amino acids. Between the trimmed V and J ends, which lost 5 bases and 7 bases, there was a span of 21 bases. The CDR3 bases are TGTGCCAGCAGCCTTTGGGGGGTGACTTTGGGGAATGAGCAGTTCTTC. Amino acid sequence: CASSLWGVTLGNEQFF.

The chain employs TRBV11-2 and TRBJ2-1; 12 nucleotides line up with TRBD2. The germline V gene encodes CDR1 SGHAT and CDR2 FQNNGV. CDR3 size: 17 residues. V dropped 4 bases and J dropped 12; count of bases not matched to a gene: 16. The CDR3 sequence is CASSSGGGLAGGDGQFF. In DNA form, the CDR3 reads TGTGCCAGCAGCTCAGGGGGAGGGCTAGCGGGAGGGGATGGGCAGTTCTTC.

This chain links TRBV6-1 with TRBJ2-7; the D gene is possibly TRBD1 (6 bases). Per the germline V gene, CDR1 is MNHNS and CDR2 is SASEGT. Trimming pared 3 bases from V and 2 bases from J, leaving 17 bases between. This CDR3 contains 16 residues. The CDR3 protein is CASSEFRDITTYEQYF. The CDR3 coding sequence is TGTGCCAGCAGTGAGTTCCGGGACATTACTACCTACGAGCAGTACTTC.

This chain joins TRBV9 and TRBJ1-3; 10 nucleotides match TRBD1. Germline CDR1 is SGDLS and CDR2 is YYNGEE. V lost 4 bases to trimming and J lost 3 bases; unmatched junction nucleotides: 7. The CDR3 consists of 16 residues. CDR3 nucleotide sequence: TGTGCCAGCAGCACCCCGACAGGGGGCCTTGGAAACACCATATATTTT. It translates to CASSTPTGGLGNTIYF.

V usage is TRBV4-1 and J usage is TRBJ2-7; 9 bases agree with TRBD1. Trimming removed 1 base from V and 3 bases from J; junction bases left unmatched: 10. The CDR3 is made up of 17 amino acids. Germline V lookup: CDR1 MGHRA, CDR2 YSYEKL. CDR3 region: CASSQANLGQGRYEQYF. CDR3 nucleotide sequence: TGCGCCAGCAGCCAAGCAAATCTGGGACAGGGCCGCTACGAGCAGTACTTC.

With respect to this clone: One end of the junction fails to match germline, which may point to a read error. This chain connects TRBV7-7 to TRBJ2-3, with 7 bases that match TRBD1. The CDR3 has 16 amino acids. The germline gives CDR1 SSHAT, CDR2 FNYEAQ (reference sequence). The CDR3 here is CASSFRTGLDYFAQYF. DNA of the CDR3: TGTGCTAGCAGCTTCCGGACAGGACTGGATTACTTTGCGCAGTATTTT.

In this sample, this clone turned up once. This chain connects TRBV7-9 to TRBJ1-1; D possibly corresponds to TRBD1 (6 bases). The CDR3 runs 18 residues. CDR1 SEHNR and CDR2 FQNEAQ come from the germline V gene (reference sequence). Trimming cost V 2 bases and J 0 bases, with 19 bases left between them. The CDR3 nucleotides are TGTGCCAGCAGCTTACCCCGGAAGACAGGTTCCTTGAACACTGAAGCTTTCTTT. Translated, it gives CASSLPRKTGSLNTEAFF.

This clone has only one observation. This rearrangement joins TRBV6-2 or TRBV6-3 to TRBJ2-1; the match to TRBD2 covers 9 bases. CDR1 and CDR2 (germline): MNHEY, SVGEGT. There are 15 residues in the CDR3. J gave up 0 bases and V 4 bases, and 1 base lay outside the gene matches. CDR3 in amino acids: CASSLGLASYNEQFF. The CDR3 DNA follows: TGTGCCAGCAGTTTGGGACTAGCCTCCTACAATGAGCAGTTCTTC.

This clone was recorded once. The chain recombines TRBV5-1 with TRBJ2-6; D is perhaps TRBD2 (6 bases). The CDR3 is made up of 16 amino acids. The V end was cut by 3 bases, the J end by 4 bases, with 14 bases between. CDR1 is SGHRS and CDR2 is YFSETQ in the germline V gene. The CDR3 spells CASSSGEITGANVLTF. CDR3 bases: TGCGCCAGCAGCTCGGGGGAAATAACGGGGGCCAACGTCCTGACTTTC. Complete variable domain (other parts from reference TRBV5-1 and TRBJ2-6): KAGVTQTPRYLIKTRGQQVTLSCSPISGHRSVSWYQQTPGQGLQFLFEYFSETQRNKGNFPGRFSGRQFSNSRSEMNVSTLELGDSALYLCASSSGEITGANVLTFGAGSRLTVL.

This rearrangement joins TRBV5-4 to TRBJ1-1; D unclear. Deletions cut 0 bases from V and 4 bases from J, with 13 bases between. CDR3 length: 15 residues. CDR1 is SGHNT, CDR2 YYREEE, per germline (reference sequence). The CDR3 here is CASSLAEVRGTEAFF. For the CDR3, the DNA is TGTGCCAGCAGCTTGGCCGAGGTGAGAGGCACTGAAGCTTTCTTT.

The chain is built from TRBV19 and TRBJ2-7; maybe TRBD2 (6 bases). The CDR3 is 14 amino acids. V shed 5 bases and J shed 0 bases, with 11 bases lying between them. CDR1 and CDR2 from the germline V gene are LNHDA and SQIVND (reference sequence). CDR3 residues: CASSVADNSYEQYF. Written as DNA, the CDR3 is TGTGCCAGTAGTGTAGCGGACAACTCCTACGAGCAGTACTTC.